This T cell receptor (beta chain) came from a study of blood T cell repertoires in COVID-19. Study-level information: The United States, Italy and Spain were the sources of the acute and convalescent COVID-19 samples. Sources were T cells, B-cell-depleted T cells, or PBMCs; the material itself was cDNA or gDNA.

The length of the CDR3 is 17 residues. V lost 2 bases, J lost 4 bases, and 20 bases lay in between. In germline, CDR1 is MDHEN, CDR2 SYDVKM. Per the original data handling: Amplification of reference gene primers provided the estimated nucleated cell counts. Profiled with immunoSEQ multiplex PCR; TCRdb holds only in-frame clones, not every one. V, J and clone size are taken as reported in that table, and D and trimming were inferred from the DNA itself. The top ten clones hold 12% of a sample with tens of thousands of clones, around 84% of them seen once. The clonotype comes from a human donor in a cohort sampled during active COVID-19. Material: peripheral blood. This rearrangement joins TRBV28 to TRBJ1-1; D might be TRBD1 (6 bases). The CDR3 coding sequence is TGTGCCAGCAGTTTAACCCTAAGGGGGGGTAGGAGCACTGAAGCTTTCTTT. Encoded protein: CASSLTLRGGRSTEAFF.